This T cell receptor (beta chain) emerged from a study of CD8 T cells in ankylosing spondylitis. MiXCR was run by TCRdb on the 5' RACE reads, yielding one entry per CDR3 protein. The sample holds around 770,000 distinct CDR3 sequences, around 19% seen once. Between the trimmed V and J ends, which lost 0 bases and 5 bases, there was a span of 16 bases. Germline loops: CDR1 SQVTM, CDR2 ANQGSEA. The CDR3 length is 15 residues. Regarding the study as a whole: It appeared that ankylosing spondylitis blood was characterized by a TCR beta motif of several highly homologous variants. Disease-linked clones had a CD8+ phenotype and relatively low frequency in peripheral blood. Disease-linked clones were reportedly significantly enriched in matched ankylosing spondylitis synovial fluid.

To note about this clonotype: Its antigen remains unknown.

This clonotype originated in a male donor with ankylosing spondylitis. The chain links TRBV29-1 to TRBJ2-5; D may be TRBD1 or TRBD2 (6 bases each). Material for sequencing was blood, either unsorted or a sorted T cell fraction (not recorded which). The CDR3 sequence: CSVEDQGGRGETQYF. CDR3 DNA: TGCAGCGTTGAAGATCAAGGGGGGCGCGGGGAGACCCAGTACTTC.